The 18 T cell receptor beta chains presented below share a single source sample, sequenced in a study of PD-L1 blockade in urothelial cancer. The protocol was immunoSEQ multiplex PCR, while the TCRdb copy is restricted to in-frame clones and leaves out a portion. The sample lists 70,000 to 85,000 clones, approximately 81% occurring once. The specimen was PBMCs, collected around atezolizumab (anti-PD-L1) treatment. The receptors originated from an older man with urothelial cancer.

The chain links TRBV19 to TRBJ1-3, with TRBD1 identical over 9 bases. The V segment lost 6 bases and the J segment 8 bases; nucleotides outside the gene matches: 14. CDR1 LNHDA and CDR2 SQIVND come from the germline V gene (reference sequence). The CDR3 is made up of 16 amino acids. The CDR3 bases are TGTGCCAGTAGCCTAACAGGGGGCTCCCCGTCGGACACCATATATTTT. This gives the protein CASSLTGGSPSDTIYF.

J is TRBJ2-2 and V is TRBV28; 9 positions match TRBD2. V was clipped by 7 bases and J by 0 bases; unmatched bases: 3. The germline V gene has CDR1 MDHEN and CDR2 SYDVKM. There are 15 residues in the CDR3. CDR3 sequence reads: CASNRLAANTGELFF. The CDR3 bases are TGTGCCAGCAACAGACTAGCGGCGAACACCGGGGAGCTGTTTTTT. Full variable domain (remainder filled in from reference TRBV28 and TRBJ2-2): DVKVTQSSRYLVKRTGEKVFLECVQDMDHENMFWYRQDPGLGLRLIYFSYDVKMKEKGDIPEGYSVSREKKERFSLILESASTNQTSMYLCASNRLAANTGELFFGEGSRLTVL.

The chain couples TRBV2 to TRBJ2-7, with D perhaps TRBD2 (5 bases). Trimming stripped 6 bases from V and 6 bases from J, with 18 bases between. This CDR3 contains 14 residues. CDR1 and CDR2 from the germline V gene are SNHLY and FYNNEI. The CDR3 sequence is CASSDGLYRGEQYF. CDR3 nucleotide sequence: TGTGCCAGCAGCGACGGACTCTACCGGGGCGAGCAGTACTTC.

J is TRBJ2-7 and V is TRBV7-2, with 14 bases fitting TRBD2. Germline CDR1 reads SGHTA; CDR2 reads FQGNSA. J was trimmed by 4 bases and V by 1 base; bases with no gene match: 3. The CDR3 covers 16 residues. The CDR3 coding sequence is TGTGCCAGCAGCTTAGTGACTAGCGGGAGGGATTACGAGCAGTACTTC. It translates to CASSLVTSGRDYEQYF.

The V call is TRBV5-1, the J call TRBJ1-1, with 7 bases identical to TRBD1. V shed 4 bases and J 2 bases; nucleotides not matched to a gene: 8. Germline V CDR1 and CDR2: SGHRS, YFSETQ. This CDR3 is built from 15 residues. CDR3 sequence reads: CASSLTGTANTEAFF. CDR3 DNA: TGCGCCAGCAGCCTGACCGGGACAGCTAACACTGAAGCTTTCTTT.

The gene calls are TRBV5-4 and TRBJ2-7; TRBD2 is a possible D gene (7 bases). The CDR3 sequence is 14 residues long. V was cut by 4 bases and J by 3 bases, with 14 bases left in between. Germline V lookup: CDR1 SGHNT, CDR2 YYREEE (reference sequence). CDR3 nucleotides: TGTGCCAGCAGCCGTGGGGGGGCAGGCTACGAGCAGTACTTC. Translating it yields CASSRGGAGYEQYF.

This clone was recorded once. The V gene is TRBV19, the J gene TRBJ2-5, with TRBD2 matching over 8 bases. Trimming cost V 6 bases and J 0 bases; bases outside gene matches: 6. The CDR3 consists of 15 residues. Germline V CDR1 and CDR2: LNHDA, SQIVND (reference sequence). For the CDR3, the DNA is TGTGCCAGTAGCCTCGGGACTAGATACCAAGAGACCCAGTACTTC. This gives the protein CASSLGTRYQETQYF. Together with reference TRBV19 and TRBJ2-5, the CDR3 gives the full variable domain: DGGITQSPKYLFRKEGQNVTLSCEQNLNHDAMYWYRQDPGQGLRLIYYSQIVNDFQKGDIAEGYSVSREKKESFPLTVTSAQKNPTAFYLCASSLGTRYQETQYFGPGTRLLVL.

The CDR3, as DNA: TGTGCCATCCCACGGGCAGGGGGCGCGTATACTGAAGCTTTCTTT. This translates into CAIPRAGGAYTEAFF. This chain uses TRBV28 with TRBJ1-1; 8 bases map to TRBD1. V lost 10 bases and J lost 5; bases outside the gene matches: 15. The CDR3 consists of 15 residues. Germline values: CDR1 MDHEN, CDR2 SYDVKM.

This clone was detected once. The chain links TRBV29-1 to TRBJ2-7; D is possibly TRBD2 (5 bases). The CDR3 loop spans 12 amino acids. Deletions cut 2 bases from V and 3 bases from J, with 8 bases between. Germline loops: CDR1 SQVTM, CDR2 ANQGSEA. The CDR3 here is CSVEIGSYEQYF. For the CDR3, the DNA is TGCAGCGTTGAAATAGGGAGCTACGAGCAGTACTTC.

This sequence joins TRBV14 and TRBJ2-1; perhaps TRBD1 as D (6 bases). The CDR3 covers 16 residues. CDR1 SGHDN and CDR2 FVKESK come from the germline V gene. V was trimmed by 5 bases and J by 7 bases, leaving 21 bases between them. CDR3 in amino acids: CASSSQARQGWNEQFF. Here the CDR3 DNA reads TGTGCCAGCAGCTCTCAGGCTAGGCAGGGGTGGAATGAGCAGTTCTTC.

The chain recombines TRBV7-9 with TRBJ1-1; D gene uncertain. The germline gives CDR1 SEHNR, CDR2 FQNEAQ (reference sequence). The CDR3 runs to 13 residues. V was trimmed by 5 bases and J by 2 bases, leaving 9 bases between them. Here the CDR3 DNA reads TGTGCCAGCAGCAGAGAGGGAAACACTGAAGCTTTCTTT. This codes for CASSREGNTEAFF. Full variable domain (remainder filled in from reference TRBV7-9 and TRBJ1-1): DTGVSQNPRHKITKRGQNVTFRCDPISEHNRLYWYRQTLGQGPEFLTYFQNEAQLEKSRLLSDRFSAERPKGSFSTLEIQRTEQGDSAMYLCASSREGNTEAFFGQGTRLTVV.

The chain links TRBV27 to TRBJ2-7; D might be TRBD2 (5 bases). From germline, CDR1 is MNHEY and CDR2 SMNVEV (reference sequence). V lost 3 bases, J lost 6 bases, and 12 bases lay in between. CDR3 size: 13 residues. CDR3 bases: TGTGCCAGCAGTTTTCGGGAACAAAGCGAGCAGTACTTC. Translation gives CASSFREQSEQYF.

This rearrangement joins TRBV7-8 to TRBJ2-2; weak D call: TRBD1 (5 bases). CDR3 length equals 16 residues. In germline, CDR1 is SGHVS, CDR2 FQNEAQ. V was clipped by 1 base and J by 3 bases, with 12 bases between them. This chain's CDR3 is CASSLVGPTHTGELFF. CDR3 nucleotides: TGTGCCAGCAGCTTAGTGGGGCCAACACACACCGGGGAGCTGTTTTTT.

The CDR3 region has the DNA TGTGCCAGCAGGCGGAGCACAGATACGCAGTATTTT. Its protein product is CASRRSTDTQYF. The J gene is TRBJ2-3, the V gene TRBV5-8; D not resolved. From germline, CDR1 is SGHTS and CDR2 YDEGEE. The CDR3 extends over 12 amino acids. V was cut by 5 bases and J by 0 bases, with 4 bases left in between.

The V gene is TRBV5-1, the J gene TRBJ1-2; TRBD1 agrees at 7 bases. V lost 4 bases and J lost 3; bases outside the gene matches: 9. This CDR3 spans 15 amino acids. In germline, CDR1 is SGHRS, CDR2 YFSETQ. In DNA form, the CDR3 reads TGCGCCAGCAGCCTAGAGACAGGGATCGACTATGGCTACACCTTC. This encodes CASSLETGIDYGYTF.

The chain links TRBV11-2 to TRBJ2-4; 8 bases map to TRBD1. Germline values: CDR1 SGHAT, CDR2 FQNNGV. CDR3 length: 16 residues. V was clipped by 5 bases and J by 0 bases; unmatched bases: 6. The DNA for the CDR3 is TGTGCCAGCAGCCCGACAGGGGTCCTAGCCAAAAACATTCAGTACTTC. It is translated as CASSPTGVLAKNIQYF.

This clone has a single count. The J gene is TRBJ2-2, the V gene TRBV27; 11 bases map to TRBD1. CDR3 length equals 17 residues. After removal of 1 base from V and 2 bases from J, the junction contained 3 bases not matched to a gene. Germline assignment: CDR1 MNHEY and CDR2 SMNVEV (reference sequence). In DNA form, the CDR3 reads TGTGCCAGCAGTTTATTCGGACAGGGGGCTAACACCGGGGAGCTGTTTTTT. It is translated as CASSLFGQGANTGELFF.

This rearrangement joins TRBV7-8 to TRBJ2-7; TRBD2 agrees at 7 bases. Germline CDR1 reads SGHVS; CDR2 reads FQNEAQ. This CDR3 comprises 15 residues. With 5 bases clipped from V and 6 bases from J, the junction kept 13 bases outside the gene matches. CDR3 in DNA: TGTGCCAGCAGCCACGAGGGCGGACTAGTTCGCGAGCAGTACTTC. Its translation is CASSHEGGLVREQYF.